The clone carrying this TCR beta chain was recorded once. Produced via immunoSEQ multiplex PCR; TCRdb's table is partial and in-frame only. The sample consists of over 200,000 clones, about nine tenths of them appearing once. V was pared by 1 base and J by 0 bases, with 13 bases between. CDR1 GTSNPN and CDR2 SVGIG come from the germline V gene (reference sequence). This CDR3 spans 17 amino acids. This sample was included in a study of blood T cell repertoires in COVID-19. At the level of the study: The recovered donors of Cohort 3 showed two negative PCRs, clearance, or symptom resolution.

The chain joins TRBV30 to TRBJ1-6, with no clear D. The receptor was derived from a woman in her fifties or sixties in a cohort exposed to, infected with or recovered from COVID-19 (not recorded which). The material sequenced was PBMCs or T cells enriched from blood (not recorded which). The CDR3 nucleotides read TGTGCCTGGAGTGATCCGGTTCCTAGCTCCTATAATTCACCCCTCCACTTT. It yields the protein CAWSDPVPSSYNSPLHF.